The following is a TCR beta chain sequence with its context. Its target antigen remains unknown. Base quality data are lacking; no much larger clone is found one base away. The germline V gene yields SGHVS for CDR1 and FQNEAQ for CDR2. Reading from cysteine to phenylalanine, the CDR3 counts 15 amino acids. Only CDR3 DNA remains: 45 bases, in frame from the first base. Cut back by 0 bases and 2 bases, the V and J ends lie 10 bases apart. The sample is drawn from a study of blood T cell repertoires in COVID-19 (dated by TCRdb to the early 2020s). Regarding the complete study: Samples covering the acute and convalescent phases of COVID-19 were provided by collaborators in the United States, Italy and Spain. The prospective study material was composed of cDNA or gDNA derived from T cells, B-cell-depleted T cells, or PBMCs. The dataset comprised deeply sampled blood TCRbeta repertoires from subjects exposed to, actively infected with, or recovered from COVID-19. The repertoires were released in a freely available public database intended as a resource for research on the immune response to SARS-CoV-2. The samples were drawn from two sources: the first 160 participants of the ongoing ImmuneRACE study, and 1,200 or so subjects contributed by 6 global collaborators. The sample metadata nearly always contained a de-identified subject ID, COVID-19 status, age in years and sex. Where HLA class I and class II types were available, the types were taken from metadata supplied by the sample provider, not from assay-based typing.

Whole blood was collected in K2EDTA tubes by collaborating institutions according to the institutions' own protocols. For TCRbeta analysis, collaborator samples were shipped as frozen whole blood, as isolated PBMCs, or as DNA extracted from either sample type. TCRbeta CDR3 regions were amplified from genomic DNA using the immunoSEQ Assay, a bias-controlled multiplex PCR. The study's processing was this. Nucleated cell counts per sample were estimated from amplification of reference gene primers within the assay. To quantify the absolute abundance of each unique TCRbeta CDR3 rearrangement, sequence reads were collapsed and filtered. For each sample, productive Simpson clonality was calculated as the square root of Simpson's diversity index across productive rearrangements. The clones in this table, taken by TCRdb from immuneACCESS, are in-frame only. Not every clone is retained; where verified, under half of the shortfall comes from an unresolved V gene, and the cause of the rest is unknown. The DNA was the basis for D and trimming; V, J and clone size are from that table. The sample data list about 24,000 clones, and 90% to 95% of these were observed just once. Over 30% of the sample lies in the top ten.

Results and caveats for the whole study, not just this receptor: The amount of clinical and demographic metadata varied by source and participant and was provided uncurated.

The sequence joins TRBV7-8 to TRBJ1-1; the D gene is perhaps TRBD1, on 6 matching bases. The TCR originated in a man aged 65 to 85 with active COVID-19. Specimen: peripheral blood. Here the CDR3 is given as CASSLAGTPNTEAFF. The sequenced DNA is TGTGCCAGCAGCTTAGCTGGGACACCTAACACTGAAGCTTTCTTT.